This T cell receptor beta chain was profiled in a study of control samples from healthy donors and cancer patients. CDR3 length: 15 residues. Germline V gene sequence: CDR1 SGHRS, CDR2 YFSETQ. V shed 0 bases and J 8 bases; nucleotides not matched to a gene: 6. Using immunoSEQ multiplex PCR, the repertoire was profiled, and TCRdb retains in-frame clones only, with some absent. The sample holds approximately 27,000 clones, 70% to 90% seen once. This TCR was sampled from a woman aged 60 to 75 with head and neck cancer. The chain has TRBV5-1 and TRBJ1-4, with 8 bases matching TRBD1. Sequences were obtained from PBMCs. CDR3: CASSLETGGREKLFF. CDR3 sequence (DNA): TGCGCCAGCAGCTTGGAAACAGGGGGTAGGGAAAAACTGTTTTTT. Full variable domain (missing parts from reference TRBV5-1 and TRBJ1-4): KAGVTQTPRYLIKTRGQQVTLSCSPISGHRSVSWYQQTPGQGLQFLFEYFSETQRNKGNFPGRFSGRQFSNSRSEMNVSTLELGDSALYLCASSLETGGREKLFFGSGTQLSVL.